These 3 T cell receptor beta chains came from one sample sequenced in a study of T cell responses to AZD1222 COVID-19 vaccine. The protocol was immunoSEQ multiplex PCR, while the TCRdb copy is restricted to in-frame clones and leaves out a portion. Here the sample spans 150,000 to 200,000 clones, about 93% being singletons. The material sequenced was peripheral blood, taken 28 days after the second dose of the MenACWY control vaccine. All receptors derive from an adult who received the MenACWY meningococcal vaccine as a control.

The chain has TRBV18 and TRBJ2-7; D gene uncertain. V was trimmed by 2 bases and J by 0 bases, leaving 8 bases between them. CDR1 and CDR2 from the germline V gene are KGHSH and LQKENI. The CDR3 is 14 residues long. The CDR3 coding sequence is TGTGCCAGCTCACCAAGGGTCAACTCCTACGAGCAGTACTTC. Its translation: CASSPRVNSYEQYF.

The chain couples TRBV7-8 to TRBJ1-3; no definite D call. Trimming cost V 5 bases and J 0 bases, with 17 bases left between them. The CDR3 has 17 residues. The germline V gene has CDR1 SGHVS and CDR2 FQNEAQ. The CDR3 is CASSPFRGGVSGNTIYF. CDR3 sequence (DNA): TGTGCCAGCAGCCCATTCCGCGGCGGCGTCTCTGGAAACACCATATATTTT. Filled out from reference TRBV7-8 and TRBJ1-3, the complete variable domain reads GAGVSQSPRYKVAKRGQDVALRCDPISGHVSLFWYQQALGQGPEFLTYFQNEAQLDKSGLPSDRFFAERPEGSVSTLKIQRTQQEDSAVYLCASSPFRGGVSGNTIYFGEGSWLTVV.

The chain carries TRBV5-6 and TRBJ1-6; D possibly corresponds to TRBD1 (5 bases). Germline V gene lookup returns CDR1 SGHDT and CDR2 YYEEEE. CDR3 length equals 14 residues. Trimming removed 6 bases at V and 7 bases at J, with 14 bases between. CDR3 protein: CASTKDSDNSPLHF. CDR3 in DNA: TGTGCCAGCACCAAAGACAGTGACAATTCACCCCTCCACTTT.